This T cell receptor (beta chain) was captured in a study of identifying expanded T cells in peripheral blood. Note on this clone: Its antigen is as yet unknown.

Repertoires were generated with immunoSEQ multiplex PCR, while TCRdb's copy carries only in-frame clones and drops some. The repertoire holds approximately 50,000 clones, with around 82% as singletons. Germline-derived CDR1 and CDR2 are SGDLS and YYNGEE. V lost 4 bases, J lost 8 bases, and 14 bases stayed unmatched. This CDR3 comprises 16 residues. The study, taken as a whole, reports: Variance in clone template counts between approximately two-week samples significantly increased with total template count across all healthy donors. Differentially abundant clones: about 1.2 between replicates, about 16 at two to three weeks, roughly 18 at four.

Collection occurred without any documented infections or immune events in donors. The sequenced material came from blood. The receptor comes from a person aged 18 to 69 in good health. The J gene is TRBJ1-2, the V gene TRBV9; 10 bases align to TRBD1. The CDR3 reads CASSPGTGAHMPGYTF. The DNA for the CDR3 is TGTGCCAGCAGCCCCGGGACAGGGGCGCATATGCCAGGCTACACCTTC.